This record covers a single T cell receptor (beta chain). This CDR3 has 16 residues. These data come from a study of control samples from healthy donors and cancer patients. TCRdb's copy holds only in-frame clones and misses some; the assay was immunoSEQ multiplex PCR. The profile shows 95,000 to 100,000 clones, 75% to 90% of them singletons. The specimen sequenced was blood. This chain connects TRBV12-1 to TRBJ2-2; the table assigns TRBD1, which was not confirmed against the DNA. TRBV12-1 corresponds to a pseudogene. The receptor was derived from a young man in good health. This CDR3 is CASSFWETGNTGELFF. In nucleotides, the CDR3 is TGTGCCAGCAGCTTTTGGGAGACAGGGAACACCGGGGAGCTGTTTTTT.